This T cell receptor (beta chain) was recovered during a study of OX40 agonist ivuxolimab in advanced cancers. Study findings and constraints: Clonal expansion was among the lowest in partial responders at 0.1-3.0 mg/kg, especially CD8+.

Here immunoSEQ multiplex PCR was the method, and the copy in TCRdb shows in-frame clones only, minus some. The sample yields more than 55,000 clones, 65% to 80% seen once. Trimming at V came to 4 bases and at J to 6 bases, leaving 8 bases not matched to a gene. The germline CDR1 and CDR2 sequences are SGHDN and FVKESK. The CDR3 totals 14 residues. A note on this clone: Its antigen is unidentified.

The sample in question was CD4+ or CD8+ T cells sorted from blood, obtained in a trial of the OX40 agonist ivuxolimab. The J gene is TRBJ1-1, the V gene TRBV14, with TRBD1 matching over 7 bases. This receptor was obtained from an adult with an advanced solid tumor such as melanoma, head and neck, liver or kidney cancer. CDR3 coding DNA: TGTGCCAGCAGCCGCTACAGGGGTCAGGCTGAAGCTTTCTTT. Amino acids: CASSRYRGQAEAFF.